This TCR beta chain was sequenced during a study of T cell changes during pregnancy in multiple sclerosis. Trimming cost V 11 bases and J 7 bases; bases outside gene matches: 6. Germline V gives CDR1 MRHNA, CDR2 SNTAGT. The CDR3 spans 12 residues. The repertoire was sequenced with immunoSEQ multiplex PCR; TCRdb's copy has only in-frame clones and lacks some. The table includes about 60,000 clones, about 92% detected once. Specimen: peripheral blood, collected in the second trimester of pregnancy. J is TRBJ2-1 and V is TRBV6-4, with 9 nucleotides matching TRBD1. This TCR came from a female donor in good health, enrolled as a control in a pregnancy study. The CDR3 DNA sequence: TGTGCCGTTCGACAGGGGGGGAATGAGCAGTTCTTC. Translation gives CAVRQGGNEQFF.